These T cell receptor beta chains were read from a single sample in a study of shared clonotypes between healthy human individuals. Clones were read by immunoSEQ multiplex PCR, and TCRdb kept only the in-frame ones, dropping some. The sample includes hundreds of thousands of clones, 96% of them seen just once. Sequenced sample: naive CD8+ T cells sorted from blood. The receptor set was obtained from a woman aged 25 to 45 in good health. Each CDR3 is given with its conserved first and last residue. D genes are given only for firm matches. The listing skips clone size in some rows; elsewhere it reads once, few, many or a size class.

>TRBJ1-5|NA|NA|TRBV27
TGTGCCAGCAGTTTATCCGGGGGGGAGTATGCTCAGCCCCAGCATTTT
CASSLSGGEYAQPQHF
>TRBJ2-1|TRBD1|NA|TRBV23-1
TGCGCCAGCAGTCAATTGACAGGGGTTTCCTACAATGAGCAGTTCTTC
CASSQLTGVSYNEQFF
>TRBJ2-5|TRBD1|NA|TRBV27
TGTGCCAGCAAAGGACAGGTAGAGACCCAGTACTTC
CASKGQVETQYF
>TRBJ2-7|NA|NA|TRBV27
TGTGCCAGCATAGGGTTAGGGGGGGAGCAGTACTTC
CASIGLGGEQYF
>TRBJ2-3|TRBD2|NA|TRBV4-1
TGCGCCAGCAGCCAAGGGACTAGCTACACAGATACGCAGTATTTT
CASSQGTSYTDTQYF
>TRBJ2-1|NA|NA|TRBV7-8
TGTGCCAGCAGCTTAAGTCGGGGGTCCTACAATGAGCAGTTCTTC
CASSLSRGSYNEQFF
>TRBJ2-1|NA|NA|TRBV11-2
TGTGCCAGCAGCTTAGATTCCGGAGCTTACAATGAGCAGTTCTTC
CASSLDSGAYNEQFF
>TRBJ1-4|NA|once|TRBV28
TGTGCCAGCAGTTTTGGTACATCGGATGAAAAACTGTTTTTT
CASSFGTSDEKLFF
>TRBJ2-1|TRBD2|NA|TRBV5-1
TGCGCCAGCAGCTTGGAGGGACTTGCGGGAGGAAACAATGAGCAGTTCTTC
CASSLEGLAGGNNEQFF
>TRBJ2-7|TRBD2|NA|TRBV28
TGTGCCAGCAGTTTGTCCAGACTAGCGGGAAAAAACGAGCAGTACTTC
CASSLSRLAGKNEQYF
>TRBJ2-7|NA|NA|TRBV5-4
TGTGCCAGCAGCATAGAGGACAACTCCTACGAGCAGTACTTC
CASSIEDNSYEQYF
>TRBJ2-5|TRBD1|NA|TRBV28
TGTGCCAGCAGCCGGGACAGGGGCCAAGAGACCCAGTACTTC
CASSRDRGQETQYF
>TRBJ2-7|NA|NA|TRBV7-9
TGTGCCAGCAGTCCGACGACCTACGAGCAGTACTTC
CASSPTTYEQYF